Each of the 32 T cell receptor beta chains below was sequenced from the same sample in a study of patients and donors after allogeneic stem cell transplantation. TCRdb re-derived calls from the RT-PCR reads in MiXCR, one entry per CDR3 protein. The data contain 150,000 to 200,000 distinct CDR3 sequences, about 32% of them seen just once; the ten biggest clones take up around 3.2%. Sample: blood, either unsorted or a sorted T cell fraction (not recorded which). The origin of the receptors is a human donor who was either an allogeneic HSCT recipient or a stem cell or donor lymphocyte infusion donor (not recorded which). It is not recorded whose cells these are; they may come from a transplant donor.

This clonotype was seen more than once but under ten times. This rearrangement joins TRBV29-1 to TRBJ2-1; D gene unclear. This CDR3 has 10 amino acids. V lost 4 bases and J lost 13, with 11 bases in between. Per germline, CDR1 SQVTM and CDR2 ANQGSEA. CDR3 residues: CSVVSVTQFF. CDR3 in DNA: TGCAGCGTTGTGTCTGTGACCCAGTTCTTC.

The chain is built from TRBV9 and TRBJ2-2; maybe TRBD1 (6 bases). Germline CDR1 and CDR2: SGDLS and YYNGEE. Trimming took 4 bases from V and 4 from J, leaving 14 bases between them. The CDR3 extends over 15 amino acids. The CDR3 DNA reads as TGTGCCAGCAGCCCCCCGGACAGAGTCACCGGGGAGCTGTTTTTT. As protein: CASSPPDRVTGELFF.

J is TRBJ1-2 and V is TRBV28, with D unresolved. The CDR3 runs 13 residues. From germline, CDR1 is MDHEN and CDR2 SYDVKM. V lost 6 bases to trimming and J lost 4 bases, with 12 bases between them. CDR3 nucleotides: TGTGCCAGCAGCCGCAATCCTATCTATGGCTACACCTTC. Translating it yields CASSRNPIYGYTF.

This chain joins TRBV10-3 and TRBJ2-7, with TRBD2 matching 7 bases. CDR1 and CDR2 (germline): ENHRY, SYGVKD. This CDR3 is built from 14 residues. V was pared by 0 bases and J by 5 bases, with 4 bases of the junction left unmatched. Here the CDR3 DNA reads TGTGCCATCAGTGAGTCAGGCGGGAGAAACGAGCAGTACTTC. Its translation is CAISESGGRNEQYF.

This clonotype has more than one count but fewer than ten. The V gene is TRBV18, the J gene TRBJ2-7; 9 bases agree with TRBD2. With 3 bases clipped from V and 0 bases from J, the junction kept 3 bases outside the gene matches. Germline V gives CDR1 KGHSH, CDR2 LQKENI. The CDR3 contains 15 residues. The CDR3 spells CASSPGLASSYEQYF. CDR3 coding DNA: TGTGCCAGCTCACCGGGACTAGCTAGCTCCTACGAGCAGTACTTC.

This clonotype has just a few counts. The chain uses TRBV12-3 or TRBV12-4 and TRBJ2-5; 8 bases fit TRBD1. J gave up 2 bases and V 6 bases, and 8 bases lay outside the gene matches. The CDR3 contains 15 residues. CDR3 nucleotides: TGTGCCAGCAGACCCGGGACAGGTGTGCAAGAGACCCAGTACTTC. It specifies CASRPGTGVQETQYF.

This chain joins TRBV11-2 and TRBJ2-7; 7 positions match TRBD2. V was clipped by 7 bases and J by 0 bases; unmatched bases: 6. The germline gives CDR1 SGHAT, CDR2 FQNNGV. CDR3 length equals 14 residues. CDR3 amino acids: CASTWGTTSYEQYF. The CDR3 DNA sequence: TGTGCCAGCACCTGGGGGACTACCTCCTACGAGCAGTACTTC.

This sequence joins TRBV9 and TRBJ2-7, with D possibly being TRBD1 (6 bases). The V end was cut by 3 bases, the J end by 4 bases, with 23 bases between. The CDR3 has 17 amino acids. Germline V lookup: CDR1 SGDLS, CDR2 YYNGEE. CDR3 nucleotide sequence: TGTGCCAGCAGCGCCGCCGGGACAATCGTTCCCTTTTACGAGCAGTACTTC. This encodes CASSAAGTIVPFYEQYF. Drawing the rest from reference TRBV9 and TRBJ2-7, the complete variable domain is DSGVTQTPKHLITATGQRVTLRCSPRSGDLSVYWYQQSLDQGLQFLIQYYNGEERAKGNILERFSAQQFPDLHSELNLSSLELGDSALYFCASSAAGTIVPFYEQYFGPGTRLTVT.

This clonotype was seen more than once but under ten times. V and J are TRBV4-3 and TRBJ1-5; tentative D call: TRBD1 (6 bases). V dropped 2 bases and J dropped 7 bases, with 9 bases sitting between them. CDR1 and CDR2 from the germline V gene are LGHNA and YSLEER. The CDR3 length is 13 residues. The CDR3 reads CASSQSRGQPQHF. As DNA, the CDR3 is TGCGCCAGCAGCCAAAGCAGGGGCCAGCCCCAGCATTTT.

The chain links TRBV5-1 to TRBJ1-2, with TRBD1 as a possible D gene (5 bases). Germline V gene sequence: CDR1 SGHRS, CDR2 YFSETQ. This CDR3 has 16 residues. Trimming removed 0 bases from V and 0 bases from J, with 12 bases in between. In nucleotides, the CDR3 is TGCGCCAGCAGCTTGGGGGGGTTTGAAGCTAACTATGGCTACACCTTC. It codes for CASSLGGFEANYGYTF.

This clonotype was detected only a few times. The chain employs TRBV28 and TRBJ2-7; no definite D call. The CDR3 is 14 amino acids. Trimming left V 3 bases short and J 7 bases short, with 16 bases between. Germline CDR1 MDHEN, CDR2 SYDVKM. CDR3 protein: CASSFPTGEREQYF. CDR3 bases: TGTGCCAGCAGTTTTCCCACGGGTGAGAGAGAGCAGTACTTC. Full variable domain (missing parts from reference TRBV28 and TRBJ2-7): DVKVTQSSRYLVKRTGEKVFLECVQDMDHENMFWYRQDPGLGLRLIYFSYDVKMKEKGDIPEGYSVSREKKERFSLILESASTNQTSMYLCASSFPTGEREQYFGPGTRLTVT.

This clonotype was seen a few times. The rearrangement links TRBV24-1 to TRBJ1-5; no clear D. Germline CDR1 and CDR2: KGHDR and SFDVKD. Deletions cut 4 bases from V and 0 bases from J, with 9 bases between. The CDR3 contains 15 residues. The CDR3 region is CATSDLWGSNQPQHF. CDR3 bases: TGTGCCACCAGTGACCTTTGGGGTAGCAATCAGCCCCAGCATTTT.

The chain carries TRBV4-1 and TRBJ2-3, with 12 bases matching TRBD2. Looked up from germline, CDR1 is MGHRA and CDR2 is YSYEKL. The CDR3 is 15 amino acids. The V segment lost 3 bases and the J segment 4 bases; nucleotides outside the gene matches: 2. In nucleotides, the CDR3 is TGCGCCAGCAGCCACCTAGCGGGAGGGCCAGATACGCAGTATTTT. Its translation is CASSHLAGGPDTQYF.

About this clonotype: Germline and junction disagree at one end, which may indicate a read error. The chain has TRBV29-1 and TRBJ2-7; TRBD1 matches at 7 bases. Germline values: CDR1 SQVTM, CDR2 ANQGSEA. This CDR3 contains 14 residues. The CDR3: CSAELGTDPYEQYF. Written as DNA, the CDR3 is TGCAGCGCTGAACTCGGGACAGACCCCTACGAGCAGTACTTC.

The rearrangement joins TRBV7-9 to TRBJ2-1; D not certain. The CDR3 extends over 12 amino acids. In germline, CDR1 is SEHNR, CDR2 FQNEAQ (reference sequence). The germline V and J ends were trimmed by 5 bases and 9 bases, with 11 bases remaining between them. The CDR3 reads CASSIQLSEQFF. CDR3 nucleotide sequence: TGTGCCAGCAGCATACAACTAAGTGAGCAGTTCTTC.

V gene TRBV9 combines with J gene TRBJ2-4, with a possible D match to TRBD2 (6 bases). Trimming cost V 2 bases and J 5 bases, with 8 bases left between them. Germline V gene data show CDR1 as SGDLS and CDR2 as YYNGEE. This CDR3 region has 13 residues. In DNA form, the CDR3 reads TGTGCCAGCAGCGTTGCGGGACAAAACATTCAGTACTTC. It translates to CASSVAGQNIQYF.

CDR3 region: CASSSPLTQYF. The CDR3 region has the DNA TGTGCCAGCAGCTCCCCACTTACGCAGTATTTT. The gene calls are TRBV12-3 or TRBV12-4 and TRBJ2-3; no definite D call. V was cut by 6 bases and J by 8 bases, with 9 bases left in between. The CDR3 extends over 11 amino acids.

This clonotype was observed a few times. The chain joins TRBV10-3 to TRBJ2-3; 7 bases are shared with TRBD2. The germline CDR1 and CDR2 sequences are ENHRY and SYGVKD. This CDR3 region has 17 residues. Trimming cost V 3 bases and J 8 bases; bases outside gene matches: 17. CDR3 protein: CAISDYAEGAGYGTQYF. The CDR3 bases are TGTGCCATCAGTGACTATGCGGAGGGAGCGGGGTACGGTACGCAGTATTTT.

The V gene is TRBV6-6, the J gene TRBJ2-5; D is unclear. Germline V lookup: CDR1 MNHNY, CDR2 SVGAGI (reference sequence). This CDR3 contains 13 residues. The V gene lost 5 bases and the J gene lost 2 bases, with 9 bases spanning the gap. Written as DNA, the CDR3 is TGTGCCAGCAGTCCCTGGATGCAAGAGACCCAGTACTTC. Translation gives CASSPWMQETQYF.

The chain combines TRBV10-3 with TRBJ2-7; 11 nucleotides agree with TRBD2. CDR1 and CDR2 from the germline V gene are ENHRY and SYGVKD. This CDR3 comprises 17 residues. V dropped 11 bases and J dropped 1; count of bases not matched to a gene: 16. CDR3 DNA: TGTGCCGTAGGGGCGGGACTAGCGGCCAGCAATTCCTACGAGCAGTACTTC. Amino acids: CAVGAGLAASNSYEQYF.

The V gene is TRBV12-3 or TRBV12-4, the J gene TRBJ2-1, with TRBD1 matching over 9 bases. V shed 5 bases and J 3 bases; nucleotides not matched to a gene: 2. The CDR3 length is 14 residues. The CDR3 coding sequence is TGTGCCAGCAGTACAGGGGGCAGCTACAATGAGCAGTTCTTC. Protein product: CASSTGGSYNEQFF.

This clonotype was detected a few times. The chain joins TRBV9 to TRBJ2-3; D perhaps matches TRBD2 (5 bases). This CDR3 is built from 14 residues. The V gene lost 0 bases and the J gene lost 4 bases, with 9 bases spanning the gap. CDR1 SGDLS and CDR2 YYNGEE come from the germline V gene. Written as DNA, the CDR3 is TGTGCCAGCAGCGTAGGCTGGACTTCAGATACGCAGTATTTT. It encodes CASSVGWTSDTQYF.

The chain recombines TRBV25-1 with TRBJ2-3; 12 bases map to TRBD2. Per germline, CDR1 MGHDK and CDR2 SYGVNS. The CDR3 spans 16 residues. Trimming at V came to 6 bases and at J to 3 bases, leaving 7 bases not matched to a gene. DNA of the CDR3: TGTGCCAGCAGCCCCCGGCTAGCGGGAGGGACAGATACGCAGTATTTT. It encodes CASSPRLAGGTDTQYF. The full variable domain, completed using reference TRBV25-1 and TRBJ2-3, is EADIYQTPRYLVIGTGKKITLECSQTMGHDKMYWYQQDPGMELHLIHYSYGVNSTEKGDLSSESTVSRIRTEHFPLTLESARPSHTSQYLCASSPRLAGGTDTQYFGPGTRLTVL.

The chain employs TRBV5-1 and TRBJ2-7; 8 nucleotides agree with TRBD1. V trimming: 1 base; J trimming: 1 base; junction bases outside the gene matches: 13. Germline loops: CDR1 SGHRS, CDR2 YFSETQ. This CDR3 has 18 amino acids. This CDR3 reads CASSLRSAPTGASYEQYF. In nucleotides, the CDR3 is TGCGCCAGCAGCTTGAGAAGTGCACCGACAGGGGCGTCCTACGAGCAGTACTTC.

The table lists this clonotype with a few counts. The CDR3 DNA reads TGCAGTGCTAGAGGTTCTAGCGGGAGGTACGAGCAGTACTTC. Translation gives CSARGSSGRYEQYF. The chain couples TRBV20-1 to TRBJ2-7, with 11 bases matching TRBD2. Germline V CDR1 and CDR2: DFQATT, SNEGSKA (reference sequence). Trimming took 1 base from V and 4 from J; bases not matched to a gene: 3. The CDR3 covers 14 residues.

This clonotype came up a few times. The genes are TRBV2 and TRBJ1-5; TRBD1 matches at 7 bases. CDR1 and CDR2 from the germline V gene are SNHLY and FYNNEI. J was trimmed by 8 bases and V by 6 bases; bases with no gene match: 10. The CDR3 length is 14 residues. The CDR3 loop is CASREGQRVEPQHF. DNA for the CDR3: TGTGCCAGCAGAGAGGGACAGAGAGTTGAGCCCCAGCATTTT.

V is TRBV29-1 and J is TRBJ2-5; 8 bases are a match to TRBD1. Germline lookup yields CDR1 SQVTM and CDR2 ANQGSEA. V lost 0 bases and J lost 1; bases outside the gene matches: 16. The CDR3 consists of 19 residues. CDR3 in amino acids: CSVEDLQGAPWDLQETQYF. The CDR3 DNA reads as TGCAGCGTTGAAGATCTGCAGGGGGCGCCTTGGGACCTCCAAGAGACCCAGTACTTC.

In its sample, this clonotype was seen many times. The chain has TRBV12-3 or TRBV12-4 and TRBJ1-1; 8 nucleotides agree with TRBD1. The junction had 7 bases not matched to a gene; V was cut back by 1 base and J by 9 bases. This CDR3 comprises 14 residues. The CDR3 loop reads CASSLGLDRAQAFF. As DNA, the CDR3 is TGTGCCAGCAGTTTAGGCCTGGACAGGGCGCAAGCTTTCTTT.

This clonotype occurred a few times. The J gene is TRBJ2-3, the V gene TRBV15; no firm D call. V lost 1 base and J 4 bases, leaving 6 bases between the germline ends. CDR1 and CDR2 (germline): LNHNV, YYDKDF (reference sequence). The CDR3 contains 13 residues. The CDR3 coding sequence is TGTGCCACCAGCAGAGGTCAGGCAGATACGCAGTATTTT. Its translation is CATSRGQADTQYF.

The chain couples TRBV5-1 to TRBJ2-1; D is possibly TRBD2 (5 bases). Germline V gives CDR1 SGHRS, CDR2 YFSETQ. Trimming shortened V by 3 bases and J by 4 bases, and 14 bases separated the two germline ends. The CDR3 has 15 residues. The CDR3 loop reads CASSSLATLYNEQFF. The CDR3 coding sequence is TGCGCCAGCAGCTCGCTAGCAACGCTTTACAATGAGCAGTTCTTC. The full variable domain, in which reference TRBV5-1 and TRBJ2-1 provide the parts outside the CDR3, is KAGVTQTPRYLIKTRGQQVTLSCSPISGHRSVSWYQQTPGQGLQFLFEYFSETQRNKGNFPGRFSGRQFSNSRSEMNVSTLELGDSALYLCASSSLATLYNEQFFGPGTRLTVL.

The chain couples TRBV7-2 to TRBJ1-5; 7 bases agree with TRBD1. V lost 5 bases to trimming and J lost 4 bases; unmatched junction nucleotides: 5. The germline V gene encodes CDR1 SGHTA and CDR2 FQGNSA. The CDR3 spans 14 residues. The CDR3 loop reads CASSAHRGNQPQHF. CDR3 nucleotides: TGTGCCAGCAGCGCCCACAGGGGAAATCAGCCCCAGCATTTT.

V gene TRBV2 combines with J gene TRBJ1-1; TRBD1 might be the D (6 bases). The V and J ends lost 4 bases and 0 bases respectively, with 9 bases between them. The germline gives CDR1 SNHLY, CDR2 FYNNEI. The CDR3 spans 14 residues. CDR3 bases: TGTGCCAGCAGTGTGGACAGCATGAACACTGAAGCTTTCTTT. Translated, it gives CASSVDSMNTEAFF.